One sample yielded the 28 T cell receptor beta chains listed below, sequenced in a study of OX40 agonist ivuxolimab in advanced cancers. Sequencing used immunoSEQ multiplex PCR; TCRdb keeps in-frame clones, though not all of them. This table holds about 23,000 clones, approximately 81% found once. This specimen consisted of CD4+ or CD8+ T cells sorted from blood, obtained in a trial of the OX40 agonist ivuxolimab. The receptors were gathered from an adult with an advanced solid tumor such as melanoma, head and neck, liver or kidney cancer.

This CDR3 is CASSGPTYEQYF. DNA of the CDR3: TGTGCCAGCTCGGGACCAACCTACGAGCAGTACTTC. V and J are TRBV27 and TRBJ2-7, with D perhaps TRBD1 or TRBD2 (5 bases each). Trimming pared 8 bases from V and 2 bases from J, leaving 10 bases between. Germline loops: CDR1 MNHEY, CDR2 SMNVEV (reference sequence). This CDR3 is 12 amino acids long.

The gene calls are TRBV4-3 and TRBJ1-4, with D possibly matching TRBD1 (5 bases). V was cut by 0 bases and J by 6 bases, with 14 bases left in between. The CDR3 contains 16 residues. The germline CDR1 and CDR2 sequences are LGHNA and YSLEER. This chain's CDR3 is CASSQDDRGIYEKLFF. For the CDR3, the DNA is TGCGCCAGCAGCCAAGACGACCGGGGGATCTATGAAAAACTGTTTTTT.

V usage is TRBV2 and J usage is TRBJ2-7; D possibly corresponds to TRBD1 (5 bases). The V and J ends lost 11 bases and 2 bases respectively, with 22 bases between them. The length of the CDR3 is 15 residues. Germline CDR1 and CDR2: SNHLY and FYNNEI. CDR3 loop: CADGAPKSGTYEQYF. The DNA for the CDR3 is TGTGCCGATGGGGCCCCCAAAAGTGGTACCTACGAGCAGTACTTC.

This chain's CDR3 is CASSYGIEQYF. In DNA, the CDR3 is TGTGCCAGCAGTTACGGGATCGAGCAGTACTTC. This chain connects TRBV6-6 to TRBJ2-7, with no clear D. The CDR3 length is 11 residues. Germline V gene data show CDR1 as MNHNY and CDR2 as SVGAGI (reference sequence). The germline V and J ends were trimmed by 2 bases and 6 bases, with 5 bases remaining between them.

This clone was seen a handful of times. The CDR3 DNA follows: TGTGCCAGCAGTCGGGCAGGGGAAGCTTTCTTT. This translates into CASSRAGEAFF. The gene calls are TRBV7-9 and TRBJ1-1; tentatively, D is TRBD1 (5 bases). V was pared by 6 bases and J by 8 bases, with 10 bases between. CDR3 length: 11 residues. Germline values: CDR1 SEHNR, CDR2 FQNEAQ (reference sequence).

J is TRBJ2-2 and V is TRBV12-5; 10 nucleotides line up with TRBD2. The CDR3 length is 19 residues. The V gene end was trimmed by 0 bases and the J gene end by 4 bases; junction bases not matched to a gene: 11. Per the germline V gene, CDR1 is LGHNT and CDR2 is FRNRAP. The CDR3 is CASGLVLLAGAGGTGELFF. The CDR3 coding sequence is TGTGCTAGTGGTTTGGTACTGCTAGCGGGGGCCGGGGGCACCGGGGAGCTGTTTTTT.

This clone is labeled as hyperexpanded. The chain links TRBV11-2 to TRBJ2-1, with no clear D. This CDR3 has 16 residues. Germline CDR1 and CDR2: SGHAT and FQNNGV. The V end was cut by 2 bases, the J end by 0 bases, with 11 bases between. This CDR3 reads CASSLIAGSSYNEQFF. The CDR3, as DNA: TGTGCCAGCAGCTTAATAGCCGGTAGCTCCTACAATGAGCAGTTCTTC.

This sequence joins TRBV30 and TRBJ1-1, with D possibly matching TRBD1 (5 bases). The CDR3 has 15 amino acids. Germline CDR1 is GTSNPN and CDR2 is SVGIG (reference sequence). Trimming removed 1 base from V and 5 bases from J, with 17 bases in between. The CDR3 nucleotides are TGTGCCTGGAGTGCCCCCGGTATGAAGGGGACTGAAGCTTTCTTT. It specifies CAWSAPGMKGTEAFF.

The chain uses TRBV29-1 and TRBJ2-1, with D possibly TRBD1 on 5 matching bases. The CDR3 has 10 amino acids. The V gene's germline CDR1 is SQVTM and CDR2 ANQGSEA. V was clipped by 7 bases and J by 8 bases, with 9 bases between them. The CDR3 sequence: CSAQGHEQFF. CDR3 DNA sequence: TGCAGCGCGCAGGGCCATGAGCAGTTCTTC.

The rearrangement uses TRBV2 and TRBJ2-5, with 8 bases fitting TRBD1. Trimming removed 6 bases from V and 5 bases from J; junction bases left unmatched: 17. The CDR3 runs to 17 residues. Germline assignment: CDR1 SNHLY and CDR2 FYNNEI. CDR3 in amino acids: CASSPSGRQGRGETQYF. DNA for the CDR3: TGTGCCAGCAGCCCCAGTGGGCGACAGGGGCGCGGGGAGACCCAGTACTTC.

CDR3 sequence (DNA): TGTGCCAGCAGCTCCCCCCGCAGGGTAAAGGGTGAGCAGTTCTTC. Amino acids: CASSSPRRVKGEQFF. The rearrangement links TRBV7-9 to TRBJ2-1, with TRBD1 as a possible D gene (5 bases). With 4 bases removed from V and 9 bases from J, the gap between germline ends came to 19 bases. The CDR3 runs 15 residues. Germline V lookup: CDR1 SEHNR, CDR2 FQNEAQ (reference sequence).

This sequence joins TRBV4-2 and TRBJ2-7, with D perhaps matching TRBD1 or TRBD2 (5 bases each). V lost 5 bases and J 4 bases, leaving 9 bases between the germline ends. The CDR3 length is 12 residues. The germline V gene has CDR1 LGHNA and CDR2 YNFKEQ. CDR3 nucleotides: TGTGCCAGCAGCTCGGGGCAGTACGAGCAGTACTTC. Protein product: CASSSGQYEQYF.

The sample holds a few counts of this clone. The chain uses TRBV6-5 and TRBJ2-3; no clear D gene. Trimming took off 5 bases at V and 1 base at J, with 10 bases between the two ends. Germline V gene sequence: CDR1 MNHEY, CDR2 SVGAGI. This CDR3 comprises 14 residues. The chain's CDR3 is CASSPLVGTDTQYF. DNA for the CDR3: TGTGCCAGCAGTCCCCTAGTTGGCACAGATACGCAGTATTTT.

The chain is built from TRBV27 and TRBJ2-7; 9 bases agree with TRBD1. Germline values: CDR1 MNHEY, CDR2 SMNVEV (reference sequence). The V gene end was trimmed by 6 bases and the J gene end by 5 bases; junction bases not matched to a gene: 8. The CDR3 covers 14 residues. The CDR3 DNA is TGTGCCAGCAGCCGAAGGACAGGGGCCGACGAGCAGTACTTC. It encodes CASSRRTGADEQYF.

This clone was observed once. The chain uses TRBV9 and TRBJ1-2; D uncertain. The CDR3 is made up of 10 amino acids. Trimming shortened V by 3 bases and J by 10 bases, and 7 bases separated the two germline ends. CDR1 and CDR2 from the germline V gene are SGDLS and YYNGEE. In DNA form, the CDR3 reads TGTGCCAGCAGCGCCTCCGACTACACCTTC. It yields the protein CASSASDYTF. Full variable domain (missing parts from reference TRBV9 and TRBJ1-2): DSGVTQTPKHLITATGQRVTLRCSPRSGDLSVYWYQQSLDQGLQFLIQYYNGEERAKGNILERFSAQQFPDLHSELNLSSLELGDSALYFCASSASDYTFGSGTRLTVV.

The J gene is TRBJ1-1, the V gene TRBV7-6, with D maybe TRBD1 (5 bases). This CDR3 is 15 amino acids long. V shed 5 bases and J shed 4 bases, with 17 bases lying between them. CDR1 and CDR2 from the germline V gene are SGHVS and FNYEAQ. The CDR3 protein is CASSPLLGGITEAFF. For the CDR3, the DNA is TGTGCCAGCAGCCCCCTTTTGGGGGGGATCACTGAAGCTTTCTTT.

The V and J genes are TRBV15 and TRBJ1-2; no definite D call. Germline CDR1 is LNHNV and CDR2 is YYDKDF (reference sequence). Trimming took 0 bases from V and 9 from J, leaving 14 bases between them. This CDR3 spans 14 amino acids. As DNA, the CDR3 is TGTGCCACCAGCAGAGATCGAATGGGTTTTAGCTACACCTTC. It translates to CATSRDRMGFSYTF. The whole variable domain, remainder taken from reference TRBV15 and TRBJ1-2, is DAMVIQNPRYQVTQFGKPVTLSCSQTLNHNVMYWYQQKSSQAPKLLFHYYDKDFNNEADTPDNFQSRRPNTSFCFLDIRSPGLGDTAMYLCATSRDRMGFSYTFGSGTRLTVV.

V is TRBV27 and J is TRBJ2-7; possible D gene TRBD2, 6 bases. The CDR3 extends over 15 amino acids. V lost 3 bases and J lost 0, with 12 bases in between. Germline CDR1 MNHEY, CDR2 SMNVEV (reference sequence). The CDR3 nucleotides are TGTGCCAGCAGTTTTTTGCGGGGCAGCTCCTACGAGCAGTACTTC. Amino acids: CASSFLRGSSYEQYF.

J is TRBJ1-5 and V is TRBV19; 8 bases map to TRBD1. Looked up from germline, CDR1 is LNHDA and CDR2 is SQIVND (reference sequence). The CDR3 totals 15 residues. V was pared by 4 bases and J by 3 bases, with 5 bases of the junction left unmatched. The CDR3 region has the DNA TGTGCCAGTAGTACCGGGACAGGCTTCAATCAGCCCCAGCATTTT. Translated: CASSTGTGFNQPQHF.

The chain couples TRBV5-1 to TRBJ2-7; 10 bases map to TRBD2. This CDR3 is 15 amino acids long. V was clipped by 2 bases and J by 3 bases; unmatched bases: 5. Germline CDR1 is SGHRS and CDR2 is YFSETQ. CDR3 sequence (DNA): TGCGCCAGCAGCTTAGGGACTAGCGTTTTCTACGAGCAGTACTTC. Translation gives CASSLGTSVFYEQYF. Combining the CDR3 with reference TRBV5-1 and TRBJ2-7 gives the whole variable domain KAGVTQTPRYLIKTRGQQVTLSCSPISGHRSVSWYQQTPGQGLQFLFEYFSETQRNKGNFPGRFSGRQFSNSRSEMNVSTLELGDSALYLCASSLGTSVFYEQYFGPGTRLTVT.

The chain links TRBV27 to TRBJ2-7; D unclear. Germline V CDR1 and CDR2: MNHEY, SMNVEV (reference sequence). The CDR3 runs to 13 residues. Trimming took 0 bases from V and 3 from J, leaving 6 bases between them. The CDR3 reads CASSLSPHYEQYF. For the CDR3, the DNA is TGTGCCAGCAGTTTATCGCCCCACTACGAGCAGTACTTC.

Concerning this clone itself: A read error is possible here, since a much larger clone lies one base away. The chain couples TRBV7-8 to TRBJ1-2; D unclear. Trimming shortened V by 1 base and J by 4 bases, and 4 bases separated the two germline ends. The CDR3 has 12 amino acids. Germline loops: CDR1 SGHVS, CDR2 FQNEAQ. The CDR3 bases are TGTGCCAGCAGCTTAGGGACCTATGGCTACACCTTC. Its translation: CASSLGTYGYTF.

The V call is TRBV28, the J call TRBJ2-1; the match to TRBD2 covers 16 bases. The CDR3 is 20 residues long. CDR1 and CDR2 from the germline V gene are MDHEN and SYDVKM. Trimming took 4 bases from V and 7 from J; bases not matched to a gene: 16. Here the CDR3 DNA reads TGTGCCAGCAGTTCAGCCGGGACTAGCGGGGGGGCCTACGTTAGGAATGAGCAGTTCTTC. Its translation: CASSSAGTSGGAYVRNEQFF.

The rearrangement joins TRBV7-9 to TRBJ1-4, with D unclear. V was cut by 1 base and J by 8 bases, with 5 bases left in between. The CDR3 spans 12 residues. Germline-derived CDR1 and CDR2 are SEHNR and FQNEAQ (reference sequence). CDR3 in amino acids: CASSLDGEKLFF. The CDR3, as DNA: TGTGCCAGCAGCTTAGACGGGGAAAAACTGTTTTTT. Full variable domain (remainder filled in from reference TRBV7-9 and TRBJ1-4): DTGVSQNPRHKITKRGQNVTFRCDPISEHNRLYWYRQTLGQGPEFLTYFQNEAQLEKSRLLSDRFSAERPKGSFSTLEIQRTEQGDSAMYLCASSLDGEKLFFGSGTQLSVL.

The genes are TRBV6-1 and TRBJ1-6; D is undetermined. The germline V gene encodes CDR1 MNHNS and CDR2 SASEGT. CDR3 size: 15 residues. V lost 2 bases to trimming and J lost 2 bases, with 7 bases between them. The CDR3 region is CASSELRAYNSPLHF. CDR3 nucleotide sequence: TGTGCCAGCAGTGAACTCAGAGCCTATAATTCACCCCTCCACTTT.

This clone came up a few times. CDR3 protein: CASSLVGGENIQYF. CDR3 nucleotide sequence: TGTGCCAGCAGCTTAGTGGGGGGAGAAAACATTCAGTACTTC. The chain recombines TRBV7-6 with TRBJ2-4; maybe TRBD2 (6 bases). The length of the CDR3 is 14 residues. V lost 1 base, J lost 5 bases, and 9 bases lay in between. Germline CDR1 SGHVS, CDR2 FNYEAQ.

This clone was picked up one time. The CDR3, as DNA: TGTGCCAGTAGTATAGTTACCGGGGGCCATCAGCCCCAGCATTTT. As protein: CASSIVTGGHQPQHF. This rearrangement joins TRBV19 to TRBJ1-5; the D gene is possibly TRBD1 (6 bases). The CDR3 has 15 amino acids. Trimming took 1 base from V and 5 from J, leaving 12 bases between them. The germline gives CDR1 LNHDA, CDR2 SQIVND (reference sequence).

The table lists this clone with a count of one. J is TRBJ1-2 and V is TRBV6-5, with a possible D match to TRBD1 (6 bases). The length of the CDR3 is 15 residues. CDR1 is MNHEY and CDR2 is SVGAGI in the germline V gene. V lost 5 bases and J lost 4, with 17 bases in between. DNA for the CDR3: TGTGCCAGCAGTACCCTTGGGGGGGCTGGCTATGGCTACACCTTC. The encoded protein is CASSTLGGAGYGYTF.